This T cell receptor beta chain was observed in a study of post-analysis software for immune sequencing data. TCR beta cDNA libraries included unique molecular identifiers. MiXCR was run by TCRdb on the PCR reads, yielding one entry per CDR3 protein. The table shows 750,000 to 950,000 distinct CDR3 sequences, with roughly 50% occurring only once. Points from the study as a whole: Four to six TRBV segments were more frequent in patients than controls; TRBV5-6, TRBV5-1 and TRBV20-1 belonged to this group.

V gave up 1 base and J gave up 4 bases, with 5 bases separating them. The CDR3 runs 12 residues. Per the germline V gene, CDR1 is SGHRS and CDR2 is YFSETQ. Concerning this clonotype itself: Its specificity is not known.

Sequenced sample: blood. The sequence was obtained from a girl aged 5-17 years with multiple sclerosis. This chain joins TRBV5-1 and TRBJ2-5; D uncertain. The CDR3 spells CASSLTPETQYF. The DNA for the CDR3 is TGCGCCAGCAGCTTGACACCAGAGACCCAGTACTTC.